This paragraph reports one T cell receptor beta chain. Its antigen remains unknown. TCRdb re-analysed the reads in MiXCR, keeping a single row per CDR3 protein. Of about 740,000 distinct CDR3 sequences listed, 35% are singletons. The record originates from a study of T cell repertoires in cytomegalovirus infection. Across the whole study: Matching HLA type and CMV infection were both indicated by public TCR beta signatures. Study conclusions and caveats: HLA-C-restricted CMV clonotypes gave the most frequent clonotype in two of eight donors. Cumulative frequency of public TCR beta families picked out carriers of CMV plus the relevant HLA.

CDR1 and CDR2 from the germline V gene are DFQATT and SNEGSKA (reference sequence). V was pared by 5 bases and J by 1 base, with 16 bases between. The length of the CDR3 is 15 residues. The sequence came from a human donor in good health (CMV status not recorded). Some clones in this sample may be carry-over from other donors' samples. The specimen was PBMCs. The genes are TRBV20-1 and TRBJ2-3; D not certain. CDR3 coding DNA: TGCAGTGCTTTCACCGGACGGAGCCGCACAGATACGCAGTATTTT. Translating it yields CSAFTGRSRTDTQYF.